These 12 T cell receptor beta chains originate from one sample sequenced in a study of cytomegalovirus exposure and HLA in healthy donors. Use of 60 Vbeta and 13 Jbeta primers characterized the PCR. The protocol was immunoSEQ multiplex PCR, while the TCRdb copy is restricted to in-frame clones and leaves out a portion. Here the sample spans roughly 220,000 clones, around 86% being singletons. Sequences were obtained from PBMCs. These receptors were obtained from a woman aged 40 to 50 in good health and CMV-seronegative.

The V call is TRBV5-1, the J call TRBJ2-7; 7 nucleotides align to TRBD2. This CDR3 is 14 amino acids long. From germline, CDR1 is SGHRS and CDR2 YFSETQ. The V segment lost 0 bases and the J segment 4 bases; nucleotides outside the gene matches: 4. The CDR3 loop is CASSLAGGSYEQYF. The CDR3 coding sequence is TGCGCCAGCAGCTTGGCGGGAGGTTCATACGAGCAGTACTTC.

The chain employs TRBV5-1 and TRBJ2-7; tentatively, D is TRBD2 (5 bases). Germline values: CDR1 SGHRS, CDR2 YFSETQ. This CDR3 region has 12 residues. Trimming took off 2 bases at V and 5 bases at J, with 8 bases between the two ends. CDR3 sequence reads: CASSFTGNEQYF. In DNA, the CDR3 is TGCGCCAGCAGCTTTACCGGGAACGAGCAGTACTTC.

The rearrangement uses TRBV29-1 and TRBJ2-1; 8 positions match TRBD2. V was clipped by 7 bases and J by 3 bases; unmatched bases: 8. The CDR3 contains 14 residues. Germline V gene lookup returns CDR1 SQVTM and CDR2 ANQGSEA. This chain's CDR3 is CSAGPGRDYNEQFF. The CDR3 nucleotides are TGCAGCGCCGGCCCCGGGAGGGACTACAATGAGCAGTTCTTC.

This clone was seen only once. This chain uses TRBV19 with TRBJ2-7; 8 bases are shared with TRBD2. In germline, CDR1 is LNHDA, CDR2 SQIVND (reference sequence). Unmatched junction bases numbered 6, after V lost 3 bases and J lost 2 bases. This CDR3 is built from 15 residues. The CDR3 coding sequence is TGTGCCAGTAGTATGTCCGGAGCGGGAGCCTACGAGCAGTACTTC. As protein: CASSMSGAGAYEQYF.

The chain has TRBV4-2 and TRBJ1-1; 8 bases agree with TRBD1. Germline-derived CDR1 and CDR2 are LGHNA and YNFKEQ. J lost 4 bases, V lost 0 bases, and 4 bases had no gene match. This CDR3 region has 15 residues. The CDR3 DNA reads TGTGCCAGCAGCCAAGACAGGGGGCGACTCACTGAAGCTTTCTTT. Translated, it gives CASSQDRGRLTEAFF.

V usage is TRBV7-9 and J usage is TRBJ1-2; 9 bases are shared with TRBD1. After removal of 4 bases from V and 0 bases from J, the junction contained 6 bases not matched to a gene. Germline lookup yields CDR1 SEHNR and CDR2 FQNEAQ (reference sequence). This CDR3 has 16 residues. This CDR3 is CASSYGQGPTNYGYTF. The DNA for the CDR3 is TGTGCCAGCAGCTACGGACAGGGGCCTACTAACTATGGCTACACCTTC. Supplemented by reference TRBV7-9 and TRBJ1-2, the full variable domain reads DTGVSQNPRHKITKRGQNVTFRCDPISEHNRLYWYRQTLGQGPEFLTYFQNEAQLEKSRLLSDRFSAERPKGSFSTLEIQRTEQGDSAMYLCASSYGQGPTNYGYTFGSGTRLTVV.

The chain is built from TRBV6-6 and TRBJ1-5; 7 bases line up with TRBD1. Germline CDR1 reads MNHNY; CDR2 reads SVGAGI (reference sequence). CDR3 length: 14 amino acids. J was trimmed by 4 bases and V by 5 bases; bases with no gene match: 5. CDR3 protein: CASSTGTVNQPQHF. The DNA for the CDR3 is TGTGCCAGCAGTACCGGGACAGTTAATCAGCCCCAGCATTTT.

This sequence joins TRBV19 and TRBJ2-3; D call uncertain. CDR3 size: 14 residues. V was trimmed by 8 bases and J by 6 bases, leaving 18 bases between them. From germline, CDR1 is LNHDA and CDR2 SQIVND (reference sequence). CDR3 sequence: CASGDGSLVDTQYF. As DNA, the CDR3 is TGTGCCAGTGGTGATGGCAGTTTGGTCGATACGCAGTATTTT.

This chain connects TRBV15 to TRBJ2-7, with D uncertain. The V gene's germline CDR1 is LNHNV and CDR2 YYDKDF (reference sequence). The CDR3 is 13 residues long. The V end lost 0 bases, the J end lost 6 bases, and 9 bases lay between the germline ends. The CDR3 sequence: CATSRERSLEQYF. Here the CDR3 DNA reads TGTGCCACCAGCAGAGAGAGGTCACTCGAGCAGTACTTC.

The DNA of the CDR3 is TGTGCCATCAGCGGAGCACAGGGAGAAGCTTTCTTT. Its translation is CAISGAQGEAFF. The genes are TRBV10-3 and TRBJ1-1, with a weak D call TRBD1 (6 bases). Trimming took 6 bases from V and 8 from J, leaving 13 bases between them. This CDR3 comprises 12 residues. Looked up from germline, CDR1 is ENHRY and CDR2 is SYGVKD.

The chain uses TRBV5-1 and TRBJ2-1; the D gene is possibly TRBD2 (5 bases). This CDR3 has 19 amino acids. Germline lookup yields CDR1 SGHRS and CDR2 YFSETQ. V was clipped by 5 bases and J by 4 bases, with 28 bases between them. The CDR3 protein is CASRTPGRGPGTLYNEQFF. As DNA, the CDR3 is TGCGCCAGCAGAACCCCCGGGCGAGGGCCAGGCACCCTATACAATGAGCAGTTCTTC.

This clone has just a few counts. The chain uses TRBV5-1 and TRBJ1-1; weak D call: TRBD1 (5 bases). The CDR3 covers 14 residues. CDR1 and CDR2 from the germline V gene are SGHRS and YFSETQ. Trimming shortened V by 0 bases and J by 4 bases, and 10 bases separated the two germline ends. The CDR3 bases are TGCGCCAGCAGCTTGGAGGTCGGGGGCACTGAAGCTTTCTTT. It encodes CASSLEVGGTEAFF.